The 8 T cell receptor beta chains given below trace back to one sample, sequenced in a study of regulatory T cells in long-lasting Graves disease (dated by TCRdb to the early 2020s). Library generation was performed with multiplex PCR. This sample was sequenced with an Illumina HiSeq 4000. To build TCR beta libraries, CDR3 regions were amplified by Arm-PCR using iRepertoire HTBI primers. The public reads were reprocessed in TCRdb via fastp at Q25 and MiXCR, keeping in-frame beta chains. Duplicate CDR3 protein sequences are folded into a single record with the most common DNA and genes. Here the sample has some 370,000 distinct CDR3 sequences; roughly 24% occur a single time. Around 30% of the sample rests with the top ten. The sample's time point label is to be understood as: persistent/refractory GD, antithyroid drugs over 5 years with positive TRAb. RNA was extracted from PBMCs in TRIzol for both TCR sequencing and RNA sequencing.

The starting material was peripheral blood mononuclear cells (PBMCs), obtained when the disease was refractory, from a patient treated with antithyroid drugs. All receptors come from a woman between 35 and 50 years old with Graves disease. Donor details come from another sample of the same person, matched by shared clones.

This clonotype was counted only a few times. V gene TRBV12-3 or TRBV12-4 combines with J gene TRBJ2-7; tentatively, D is TRBD1 (6 bases). V was trimmed by 6 bases and J by 1 base, leaving 16 bases between them. CDR3 length: 15 residues. The CDR3 sequence: CASSFGTKGSYEQYF. DNA for the CDR3: TGTGCCAGCAGCTTCGGGACAAAAGGGTCCTACGAGCAGTACTTC.

This clonotype appeared many times. The V gene is TRBV2, the J gene TRBJ2-7; D is undetermined. Germline V gene data show CDR1 as SNHLY and CDR2 as FYNNEI. This CDR3 contains 11 residues. V gave up 6 bases and J gave up 0 bases, with 3 bases separating them. The CDR3 reads CASRDSYEQYF. DNA of the CDR3: TGTGCCAGCAGAGACTCCTACGAGCAGTACTTC.

This chain connects TRBV6-1 to TRBJ2-7; no clear D gene. This CDR3 has 14 amino acids. Germline V lookup: CDR1 MNHNS, CDR2 SASEGT. V was pared by 8 bases and J by 4 bases, with 18 bases between. For the CDR3, the DNA is TGTGCCAGCGGGTTCGGCGGACCAAGTTACGAGCAGTACTTC. Protein: CASGFGGPSYEQYF.

The J gene is TRBJ2-4, the V gene TRBV18; no clear D gene. V was shortened by 0 bases and J by 0 bases, with 9 bases between the two germline ends. The CDR3 length is 16 residues. From germline, CDR1 is KGHSH and CDR2 LQKENI. CDR3 in amino acids: CASSPPGSSAKNIQYF. The CDR3 region has the DNA TGTGCCAGCTCACCACCGGGGTCTTCAGCCAAAAACATTCAGTACTTC.

Only a few counts were recorded for this clonotype. The chain carries TRBV13 and TRBJ1-2; 10 nucleotides agree with TRBD1. The CDR3 extends over 16 amino acids. Germline-derived CDR1 and CDR2 are PRHDT and FYEKMQ (reference sequence). Trimming cost V 0 bases and J 10 bases; bases outside gene matches: 11. The CDR3 DNA reads TGTGCCAGCAGCTTAGGCCAACGACAGGGGGCGAAACACTACACCTTC. Translation gives CASSLGQRQGAKHYTF. Drawing the rest from reference TRBV13 and TRBJ1-2, the complete variable domain is AAGVIQSPRHLIKEKRETATLKCYPIPRHDTVYWYQQGPGQDPQFLISFYEKMQSDKGSIPDRFSAQQFSDYHSELNMSSLELGDSALYFCASSLGQRQGAKHYTFGSGTRLTVV.

This clonotype was observed at least ten times. The CDR3 nucleotides read TGTGCCAGCACCTTGGGGACAGACCCCTACGAGCAGTACTTC. Translated: CASTLGTDPYEQYF. The rearrangement links TRBV11-2 to TRBJ2-7, with 7 nucleotides matching TRBD1. The trim removed 7 bases at V and 2 bases at J, leaving 8 bases unmatched. The CDR3 length is 14 residues. The germline CDR1 and CDR2 sequences are SGHAT and FQNNGV. Filled out from reference TRBV11-2 and TRBJ2-7, the complete variable domain reads EAGVAQSPRYKIIEKRQSVAFWCNPISGHATLYWYQQILGQGPKLLIQFQNNGVVDDSQLPKDRFSAERLKGVDSTLKIQPAKLEDSAVYLCASTLGTDPYEQYFGPGTRLTVT.

In this sample, this clonotype turned up many times. This chain connects TRBV11-2 to TRBJ1-1; 7 bases are a match to TRBD1. The CDR3 sequence is 16 residues long. V was pared by 8 bases and J by 2 bases, with 14 bases of the junction left unmatched. Germline values: CDR1 SGHAT, CDR2 FQNNGV. The CDR3 is CASHDRTGGFNTEAFF. CDR3 nucleotides: TGTGCCAGCCACGACAGGACAGGAGGATTTAACACTGAAGCTTTCTTT.

The table lists this clonotype with a few counts. This chain connects TRBV14 to TRBJ2-7; 8 positions match TRBD2. Germline V gives CDR1 SGHDN, CDR2 FVKESK. V gave up 2 bases and J gave up 4 bases; unmatched junction bases: 10. The CDR3 has 16 residues. This CDR3 is CASSQLELAEKYEQYF. Here the CDR3 DNA reads TGTGCCAGCAGCCAATTGGAACTAGCGGAGAAGTACGAGCAGTACTTC.